This TCR beta chain appears in the sequencing data of a study of early T cells in non-severe SARS-CoV-2 infection. Study in general: Sequenced bulk RNA came from whole blood that was unsorted, and chains were unpaired. Study findings and constraints: A preference for anti-spike CD8 responses marked VDJdb matching, which missed private and CD4 specificities.

Individually, cDNA molecules had unique molecular identifiers attached to them. TCRdb independently ran MiXCR on the 5' RACE reads; one entry per CDR3 protein. The sample has 35,000 to 50,000 distinct CDR3 sequences, 23% seen once. This clonotype was seen more than once but under ten times. As yet, its antigen is unknown. The CDR3 totals 15 residues. Germline V gene sequence: CDR1 WNHNN, CDR2 SYGVQD (reference sequence). The trim removed 8 bases at V and 5 bases at J, leaving 9 bases unmatched. The source is an adult who was a healthcare worker with PCR-confirmed SARS-CoV-2 infection or an uninfected control (not recorded which). The sample consisted of whole blood, taken at baseline. The chain carries TRBV10-1 and TRBJ2-2; 9 nucleotides agree with TRBD1. The CDR3 DNA follows: TGCGCCAGCCAGACGGGACAGGGACGGACCGGGGAGCTGTTTTTT. Its protein product is CASQTGQGRTGELFF.